The 27 T cell receptor beta chains below come from one sample, sequenced in a study of beta chain features in type 1 diabetes. The authors reverse transcribed all of the isolated RNA, so sequencing captured expressed TCRB transcripts. TCRdb's table, derived via immunoSEQ multiplex PCR, lists solely in-frame clones and lacks some. Of roughly 450,000 clones listed, roughly 14% are singletons. Sequencing was performed on naive CD4+ T cells from blood. Receptors were obtained from a man aged 30-40 years in good health.

There are many counts of this clone. V and J are TRBV9 and TRBJ2-3; TRBD1 aligns across 9 bases. Germline CDR1 SGDLS, CDR2 YYNGEE. There are 17 residues in the CDR3. The ends lost 4 bases at V and 3 bases at J; junction bases unmatched: 12. CDR3 DNA: TGTGCCAGCAGCCCTGGGACAGGGTTGACGGGAACAGATACGCAGTATTTT. This encodes CASSPGTGLTGTDTQYF. Based on the CDR3 plus reference TRBV9 and TRBJ2-3, the full variable domain is DSGVTQTPKHLITATGQRVTLRCSPRSGDLSVYWYQQSLDQGLQFLIQYYNGEERAKGNILERFSAQQFPDLHSELNLSSLELGDSALYFCASSPGTGLTGTDTQYFGPGTRLTVL.

This chain uses TRBV23-1 with TRBJ2-7, with D hard to call. TRBV23-1 carries the ORF label, with uncertain function. Trimming removed 0 bases at V and 0 bases at J, with 12 bases between. CDR3 length equals 16 residues. The CDR3 nucleotides read TGCGCCAGCAGTCAATCGCCCGGGCAGCTCTCCTACGAGCAGTACTTC. Amino acid sequence: CASSQSPGQLSYEQYF.

This clone appeared a few times. CDR3 DNA: TGTGCCAGCAGTGAAGGAGGTGCGCACATTCAGTACTTC. Its protein is CASSEGGAHIQYF. This sequence joins TRBV2 and TRBJ2-4; D not certain. The ends were cut back, 1 base at V and 8 bases at J, with 9 bases in the middle. Looked up from germline, CDR1 is SNHLY and CDR2 is FYNNEI. The CDR3 loop spans 13 amino acids.

V usage is TRBV28 and J usage is TRBJ2-4; D tentatively reads TRBD1 or TRBD2 (5 bases each). CDR3 length: 12 amino acids. The V gene's germline CDR1 is MDHEN and CDR2 SYDVKM. Trimming took 1 base from V and 14 from J, leaving 12 bases between them. Here the CDR3 reads CASSLLAGREYF. For the CDR3, the DNA is TGTGCCAGCAGTTTATTGGCAGGGCGGGAGTACTTC.

This clone was detected ten times or more. The sample carries other DNA sequences with the same CDR3. The chain joins TRBV19 to TRBJ2-5; D is unresolved. V dropped 3 bases and J dropped 5 bases, with 4 bases sitting between them. This CDR3 spans 11 amino acids. The germline CDR1 and CDR2 sequences are LNHDA and SQIVND (reference sequence). Here the CDR3 reads CASSMGETQYF. DNA of the CDR3: TGTGCCAGTAGTATGGGGGAGACCCAGTACTTC.

The chain combines TRBV5-1 with TRBJ2-3, with D hard to call. This CDR3 is 14 amino acids long. Germline V gives CDR1 SGHRS, CDR2 YFSETQ. Deletions cut 5 bases from V and 0 bases from J, with 10 bases between. CDR3: CASSAEQSTDTQYF. DNA of the CDR3: TGCGCCAGCAGTGCCGAACAAAGCACAGATACGCAGTATTTT.

This rearrangement joins TRBV6-1 to TRBJ2-3; 10 bases map to TRBD2. V lost 6 bases and J lost 5; bases outside the gene matches: 5. This CDR3 has 14 residues. Germline V lookup: CDR1 MNHNS, CDR2 SASEGT. CDR3 region: CASSSGGAEDTQYF. The CDR3 region has the DNA TGTGCCAGCAGCAGCGGGGGGGCCGAAGATACGCAGTATTTT.

This clone was detected only a few times. At one end the junction does not follow the germline gene, possibly because of a read error. V usage is TRBV10-3 and J usage is TRBJ2-5; D gene uncertain. Germline CDR1 is ENHRY and CDR2 is SYGVKD. The CDR3 runs to 11 residues. The CDR3 loop is CASSYAKTQYF. The DNA for the CDR3 is TGTGCCAGCAGTTACGCGAAGACCCAGTACTTC.

This clone has a handful of counts. The V gene is TRBV7-2, the J gene TRBJ2-2; weak D call: TRBD2 (5 bases). This CDR3 has 12 amino acids. CDR1 is SGHTA and CDR2 is FQGNSA in the germline V gene. Trimming shortened V by 3 bases and J by 12 bases, and 11 bases separated the two germline ends. The CDR3 sequence: CASSLNRGKLFF. The CDR3 bases are TGTGCCAGCAGCTTGAACCGAGGGAAGCTGTTTTTT.

This clone has more than one count but fewer than ten. The chain uses TRBV20-1 and TRBJ1-2, with D unclear. Germline loops: CDR1 DFQATT, CDR2 SNEGSKA (reference sequence). The V end lost 3 bases, the J end lost 3 bases, and 5 bases lay between the germline ends. The CDR3 extends over 11 amino acids. CDR3 sequence: CSASEYYGYTF. CDR3 bases: TGCAGTGCTAGCGAATACTATGGCTACACCTTC.

This chain uses TRBV4-3 with TRBJ2-7; D is undetermined. V lost 0 bases, J lost 6 bases, and 12 bases lay in between. This CDR3 has 14 amino acids. CDR1 and CDR2 from the germline V gene are LGHNA and YSLEER. The CDR3 region has the DNA TGCGCCAGCAGCCAAGATTCAGTCCGGCGCGAGCAGTACTTC. This sequence encodes CASSQDSVRREQYF.

Remarks on this clone: Distinct nucleotide sequences in the sample also encode this CDR3. The chain employs TRBV7-2 and TRBJ2-3; no clear D. The CDR3 sequence is 13 residues long. V was shortened by 1 base and J by 2 bases, with 4 bases between the two germline ends. Per the germline V gene, CDR1 is SGHTA and CDR2 is FQGNSA. This chain's CDR3 is CASSLGYTDTQYF. CDR3 coding DNA: TGTGCCAGCAGCTTAGGGTACACAGATACGCAGTATTTT.

The CDR3 DNA reads TGTGCCAGCAGCTCCAGTGATCACACCTTC. It is translated as CASSSSDHTF. The rearrangement uses TRBV7-2 and TRBJ1-2; D gene ambiguous. The V gene's germline CDR1 is SGHTA and CDR2 FQGNSA. CDR3 length: 10 amino acids. V lost 4 bases and J 12 bases, leaving 9 bases between the germline ends. Supplemented by reference TRBV7-2 and TRBJ1-2, the full variable domain reads GAGVSQSPSNKVTEKGKDVELRCDPISGHTALYWYRQSLGQGLEFLIYFQGNSAPDKSGLPSDRFSAERTGGSVSTLTIQRTQQEDSAVYLCASSSSDHTFGSGTRLTVV.

The genes are TRBV9 and TRBJ2-3; D not certain. The CDR3 runs to 12 residues. The ends were cut back, 4 bases at V and 4 bases at J, with 7 bases in the middle. Germline V gene lookup returns CDR1 SGDLS and CDR2 YYNGEE. For the CDR3, the DNA is TGTGCCAGCAGCCCTCCATCAGATACGCAGTATTTT. Protein sequence: CASSPPSDTQYF.

This clone was counted a few times. V is TRBV7-2 and J is TRBJ2-1; 9 bases map to TRBD1. The V segment lost 5 bases and the J segment 3 bases; nucleotides outside the gene matches: 5. Germline V gives CDR1 SGHTA, CDR2 FQGNSA. This CDR3 comprises 15 residues. DNA of the CDR3: TGTGCCAGCAGCCCCGGGACAGGGTTCTACAATGAGCAGTTCTTC. Encoded protein: CASSPGTGFYNEQFF.

This clone was picked up a small number of times. The chain uses TRBV15 and TRBJ2-6, with D possibly matching TRBD1 (6 bases). Trimming stripped 8 bases from V and 4 bases from J, with 15 bases between. The germline gives CDR1 LNHNV, CDR2 YYDKDF (reference sequence). This CDR3 region has 15 residues. As DNA, the CDR3 is TGTGCCACCCAAAACACAGGGAGCGGGGCCAACGTCCTGACTTTC. Protein product: CATQNTGSGANVLTF.

There are a few counts of this clone. The chain couples TRBV4-1 to TRBJ1-2; possibly TRBD1 for D (6 bases). The CDR3 sequence is 13 residues long. V lost 7 bases and J 3 bases, leaving 12 bases between the germline ends. Germline lookup yields CDR1 MGHRA and CDR2 YSYEKL. This chain's CDR3 is CASKAGTHYGYTF. For the CDR3, the DNA is TGCGCCAGCAAGGCCGGGACACACTATGGCTACACCTTC.

This clone was found a few times. The rearrangement joins TRBV4-3 to TRBJ1-1; D is ambiguous. V dropped 1 base and J dropped 4 bases, with 13 bases sitting between them. CDR3 length: 15 residues. From germline, CDR1 is LGHNA and CDR2 YSLEER. The CDR3 region has the DNA TGCGCCAGCAGCCAAGTGTGGTTAGCGGGCACTGAAGCTTTCTTT. Translated, it gives CASSQVWLAGTEAFF.

This clone appeared a few times. The rearrangement links TRBV7-2 to TRBJ1-6; 8 bases are shared with TRBD1. V trimming: 0 bases; J trimming: 9 bases; junction bases outside the gene matches: 7. Germline CDR1 and CDR2: SGHTA and FQGNSA. CDR3 size: 16 residues. This CDR3 is CASSLAWTGNGSPLHF. The DNA for the CDR3 is TGTGCCAGCAGCTTAGCATGGACAGGGAACGGTTCACCCCTCCACTTT.

This clone was found a few times. The V gene is TRBV25-1, the J gene TRBJ2-4; unclear D gene. Germline V gene data show CDR1 as MGHDK and CDR2 as SYGVNS. The CDR3 totals 13 residues. The germline V and J ends were trimmed by 2 bases and 4 bases, with 6 bases remaining between them. CDR3 loop: CASSEVGKNIQYF. The DNA of the CDR3 is TGTGCCAGCAGTGAAGTAGGGAAAAACATTCAGTACTTC.

The table lists this clone with a few counts. The chain employs TRBV7-2 and TRBJ2-5; D gene uncertain. The V and J ends lost 1 base and 5 bases respectively, with 8 bases between them. CDR3 length equals 13 residues. Germline CDR1 reads SGHTA; CDR2 reads FQGNSA. Here the CDR3 DNA reads TGTGCCAGCAGCTTAGAGACTGTGGAGACCCAGTACTTC. Translating it yields CASSLETVETQYF.

This clone has just a few counts. The chain joins TRBV5-4 to TRBJ1-6; D gene unclear. Looked up from germline, CDR1 is SGHNT and CDR2 is YYREEE (reference sequence). Trimming shortened V by 5 bases and J by 9 bases, and 12 bases separated the two germline ends. The CDR3 runs 13 residues. CDR3 region: CASSPGLASPLHF. CDR3 nucleotide sequence: TGTGCCAGCAGTCCTGGTCTAGCTTCACCCCTCCACTTT.

In DNA, the CDR3 is TGTGCCAGCTCACCACCGTCCGGGGGCAAAGCCTACGAGCAGTACTTC. It yields the protein CASSPPSGGKAYEQYF. This chain links TRBV18 with TRBJ2-7; the D gene could be TRBD1 or TRBD2 (6 bases each). Trimming cost V 0 bases and J 2 bases, with 14 bases left between them. CDR1 KGHSH and CDR2 LQKENI come from the germline V gene. The CDR3 runs 16 residues.

V and J are TRBV7-2 and TRBJ2-3; 9 bases map to TRBD2. J lost 4 bases, V lost 1 base, and 3 bases had no gene match. This CDR3 has 15 residues. Looked up from germline, CDR1 is SGHTA and CDR2 is FQGNSA. This CDR3 reads CASSLVAGAADTQYF. CDR3 DNA: TGTGCCAGCAGCTTAGTAGCGGGAGCGGCAGATACGCAGTATTTT.

The table lists this clone with a few counts. The chain couples TRBV9 to TRBJ2-6; D perhaps matches TRBD1 (5 bases). The V end was cut by 2 bases, the J end by 3 bases, with 9 bases between. CDR1 is SGDLS and CDR2 is YYNGEE in the germline V gene. The CDR3 spans 15 residues. The CDR3 here is CASSVRVGGANVLTF. The CDR3 coding sequence is TGTGCCAGCAGCGTCAGGGTTGGTGGGGCCAACGTCCTGACTTTC.

This clone has only a few counts. The rearrangement links TRBV5-6 to TRBJ1-4; D unresolved. Trimming shortened V by 4 bases and J by 7 bases, and 17 bases separated the two germline ends. Looked up from germline, CDR1 is SGHDT and CDR2 is YYEEEE. This CDR3 comprises 15 residues. The CDR3: CASSPLGVGREKLFF. The CDR3 DNA is TGTGCCAGCAGCCCGCTCGGGGTTGGACGTGAAAAACTGTTTTTT.

CDR3 sequence (DNA): TGTGCCAGCAGCCCGGCCTGGGGCACTGAAGCTTTCTTT. Translating gives CASSPAWGTEAFF. This sequence joins TRBV11-2 and TRBJ1-1; D not certain. V shed 5 bases and J shed 4 bases, with 11 bases lying between them. Germline V gives CDR1 SGHAT, CDR2 FQNNGV. This CDR3 has 13 residues.